This T cell receptor beta chain was captured by sequencing in a study of CD8+ T cells in alopecia areata. As for the study in general: Affected scalp percentage determined the severity score of treated patients.

This clone was seen more than once but under ten times. It was cDNA, reverse transcribed from extracted RNA, that served as the sequencing template. The table came from immunoSEQ multiplex PCR; TCRdb's copy has only in-frame clones and leaves some out. The sample shows a few thousand clones, 65% to 85% of them seen only once. The J segment lost 7 bases and the V segment lost 3 bases, leaving 4 bases of the junction unmatched. There are 13 residues in the CDR3. CDR1 and CDR2 (germline): SGHTS, YDEGEE. Treatment indicated: oral pan-JAK inhibitor, 5-10 mg twice daily. Peripheral blood, together with lesional scalp punch biopsies, was collected from alopecia areata patients.

This clonotype was obtained from a human donor with alopecia areata. The chain carries TRBV5-8 and TRBJ1-1; 9 nucleotides agree with TRBD1. Sample: skin, taken at week 24, from a patient treated with tofacitinib. The CDR3 bases are TGTGCCAGCAGCTGGGACAGGGAGGGTGAAGCTTTCTTT. Translated, it gives CASSWDREGEAFF.